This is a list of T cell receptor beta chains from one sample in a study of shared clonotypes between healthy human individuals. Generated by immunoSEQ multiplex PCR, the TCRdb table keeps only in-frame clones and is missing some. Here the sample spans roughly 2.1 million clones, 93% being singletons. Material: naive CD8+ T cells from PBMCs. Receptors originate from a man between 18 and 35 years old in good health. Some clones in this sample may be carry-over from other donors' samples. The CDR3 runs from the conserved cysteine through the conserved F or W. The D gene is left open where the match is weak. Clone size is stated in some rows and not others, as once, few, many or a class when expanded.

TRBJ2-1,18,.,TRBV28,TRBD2,CASSLLVLAGTRGNEQFF,TGTGCCAGCAGTTTATTGGTCCTAGCGGGAACCCGTGGGAATGAGCAGTTCTTC
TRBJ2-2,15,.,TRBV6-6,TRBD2,CASSPLAGEGGELFF,TGTGCCAGCAGTCCACTAGCGGGAGAGGGCGGGGAGCTGTTTTTT
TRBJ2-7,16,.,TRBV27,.,CASSPSQGESPYEQYF,TGTGCCAGCAGTCCCTCTCAGGGCGAGAGCCCCTACGAGCAGTACTTC
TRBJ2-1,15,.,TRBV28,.,CASIPRGLPRPEQFF,TGTGCCAGCATCCCCAGGGGCCTCCCGAGGCCTGAGCAGTTCTTC
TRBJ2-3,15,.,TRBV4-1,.,CASSPFLGDGDTQYF,TGCGCCAGCAGCCCCTTTTTGGGGGATGGAGATACGCAGTATTTT
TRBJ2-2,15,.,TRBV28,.,CASSYPPTGTGELFF,TGTGCCAGCAGTTACCCCCCAACAGGGACCGGGGAGCTGTTTTTC
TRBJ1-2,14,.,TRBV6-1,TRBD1,CASTYRGQIYGYTF,TGTGCCAGCACCTACCGGGGACAGATCTATGGCTACACCTTC
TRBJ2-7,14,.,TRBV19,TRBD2,CASSHRLAGDEQYF,TGTGCCAGTAGTCACAGACTAGCGGGAGACGAGCAGTACTTC
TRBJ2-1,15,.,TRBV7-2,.,CASSFFDYLGNEQFF,TGTGCCAGCAGCTTCTTTGACTACCTCGGTAATGAGCAGTTCTTC
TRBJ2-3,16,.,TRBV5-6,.,CASSLARGPSTDTQYF,TGTGCCAGCAGCTTGGCTCGGGGACCTAGCACAGATACGCAGTATTTT
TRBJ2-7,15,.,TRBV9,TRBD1,CASSVGGTGGYEQYF,TGTGCCAGCAGCGTAGGCGGGACAGGTGGCTACGAGCAGTACTTC
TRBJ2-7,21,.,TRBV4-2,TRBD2,CASSQVTQREGYGRYAYEQYF,TGTGCCAGCAGCCAAGTAACCCAGCGGGAAGGGTATGGGAGATACGCCTACGAGCAGTACTTC
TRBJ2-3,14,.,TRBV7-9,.,CASSPGTPPDTQYF,TGTGCCAGCAGCCCAGGGACACCCCCCGATACGCAGTATTTT
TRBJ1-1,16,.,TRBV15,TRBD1,CATSWRTGTMNTEAFF,TGTGCCACCAGCTGGCGGACAGGGACCATGAACACTGAAGCTTTCTTT
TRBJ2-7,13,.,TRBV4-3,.,CASSQRRDYEQYF,TGCGCCAGCAGCCAGAGGAGGGACTACGAGCAGTACTTC
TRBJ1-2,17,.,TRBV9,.,CASSEAEWDITNYGYTF,TGTGCCAGCAGCGAAGCGGAATGGGACATAACTAACTATGGCTACACCTTC
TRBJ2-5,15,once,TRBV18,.,CASSPQGPLQETQYF,TGTGCCAGCTCACCCCAGGGGCCTCTCCAAGAGACCCAGTACTTC
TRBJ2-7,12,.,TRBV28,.,CASSFRRAEQYF,TGTGCCAGCAGTTTTAGGAGGGCGGAGCAGTACTTC
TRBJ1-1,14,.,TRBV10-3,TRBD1,CAISERDRATEAFF,TGTGCCATCAGTGAACGGGACAGGGCCACTGAAGCTTTCTTT
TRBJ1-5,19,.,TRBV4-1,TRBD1,CASSPRLGEGQGGRQPQHF,TGCGCCAGCAGCCCACGACTAGGGGAAGGACAGGGAGGACGACAGCCCCAGCATTTT
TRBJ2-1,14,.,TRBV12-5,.,CASGPSDYVNEQFF,TGTGCTAGTGGTCCGTCGGACTATGTCAATGAGCAGTTCTTC
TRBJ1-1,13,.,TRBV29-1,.,CSVVWPTGTEAFF,TGCAGCGTTGTATGGCCGACTGGCACTGAAGCTTTCTTT
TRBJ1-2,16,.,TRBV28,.,CASSLLTQGTNYGYTF,TGTGCCAGCAGTTTACTCACGCAGGGGACTAACTATGGCTACACCTTC